The 31 T cell receptor beta chains reported below all come from one sample, sequenced in a study of blood T cell repertoires in COVID-19. Method: immunoSEQ multiplex PCR; TCRdb's copy keeps in-frame clones and lacks some. The sample lists about 94,000 clones; about 87% were seen once. Sequencing input: peripheral blood. Receptors were obtained from a human donor with acute or convalescent COVID-19. The donor label of this sample is uncertain.

This sequence joins TRBV6-2 or TRBV6-3 and TRBJ1-1; D is perhaps TRBD1 (6 bases). Per germline, CDR1 MNHEY and CDR2 SVGEGT. V lost 4 bases and J 1 base, leaving 13 bases between the germline ends. The CDR3 sequence is 15 residues long. The CDR3 nucleotides are TGTGCCAGCAGTTTGCGACAGGCCGCGAACACTGAAGCTTTCTTT. Its translation is CASSLRQAANTEAFF.

CDR3: CASSLRTGNYGYTF. As DNA, the CDR3 is TGTGCCAGCAGCTTAAGGACAGGCAACTATGGCTACACCTTC. The chain uses TRBV11-1 and TRBJ1-2; TRBD1 matches 7 bases. CDR1 and CDR2 from the germline V gene are SGHAT and FQDESV (reference sequence). Trimming at V came to 2 bases and at J to 2 bases, leaving 2 bases not matched to a gene. This CDR3 contains 14 residues.

The rearrangement joins TRBV28 to TRBJ2-1, with TRBD2 matching over 8 bases. Trimming cost V 5 bases and J 7 bases; bases outside gene matches: 7. Germline V lookup: CDR1 MDHEN, CDR2 SYDVKM. This CDR3 has 14 amino acids. The chain's CDR3 is CASSPGGALNEQFF. As DNA, the CDR3 is TGTGCCAGCAGTCCGGGGGGGGCCTTGAATGAGCAGTTCTTC.

The sample holds one count of this clone. The genes are TRBV11-3 and TRBJ2-7, with TRBD1 matching over 7 bases. J was trimmed by 0 bases and V by 6 bases; bases with no gene match: 5. The CDR3 is 14 residues long. CDR1 SGHNT and CDR2 YENEEA come from the germline V gene. The CDR3 nucleotides read TGTGCCAGCAGTCCTCCAGGGGGCTCCTACGAGCAGTACTTC. Its protein is CASSPPGGSYEQYF.

The chain links TRBV6-5 to TRBJ1-2, with 8 bases fitting TRBD1. This CDR3 comprises 15 residues. CDR1 MNHEY and CDR2 SVGAGI come from the germline V gene. Losses at the gene ends were 2 bases for V and 5 bases for J; bases not matched to a gene: 7. The chain's CDR3 is CASSYVQGVNYGYTF. The DNA of the CDR3 is TGTGCCAGCAGTTACGTACAGGGGGTGAATTATGGCTACACCTTC.

The chain joins TRBV30 to TRBJ1-1; D possibly corresponds to TRBD1 (5 bases). There are 17 residues in the CDR3. The germline CDR1 and CDR2 sequences are GTSNPN and SVGIG (reference sequence). The V end lost 3 bases, the J end lost 0 bases, and 20 bases lay between the germline ends. CDR3 sequence (DNA): TGTGCCTGGAGCCCGGGGGTTAATTACCCTTTGAACACTGAAGCTTTCTTT. Translating gives CAWSPGVNYPLNTEAFF.

The V gene is TRBV3-1 (or the pseudogene TRBV3-2), the J gene TRBJ1-5; possibly TRBD1 for D (5 bases). Trimming removed 0 bases from V and 0 bases from J, with 12 bases in between. In germline, CDR1 is LGHDT, CDR2 YNNKEL (reference sequence). There are 17 residues in the CDR3. CDR3 DNA sequence: TGTGCCAGCAGCCAAGATTGCGGGGGGAATAGCAATCAGCCCCAGCATTTT. It specifies CASSQDCGGNSNQPQHF.

The chain uses TRBV5-5 and TRBJ2-5, with D hard to call. Germline V gives CDR1 SGHKS, CDR2 YYEKEE (reference sequence). The CDR3 extends over 13 amino acids. V lost 4 bases to trimming and J lost 2 bases, with 9 bases between them. CDR3 residues: CASSPDSQETQYF. In DNA, the CDR3 is TGTGCCAGCAGCCCCGACTCACAAGAGACCCAGTACTTC.

The CDR3 reads CAWSSPPLGGRQETQYF. DNA for the CDR3: TGTGCCTGGAGCTCTCCCCCACTGGGGGGGAGGCAAGAGACCCAGTACTTC. J is TRBJ2-5 and V is TRBV30; 7 nucleotides match TRBD2. V shed 3 bases and J 2 bases; nucleotides not matched to a gene: 15. From germline, CDR1 is GTSNPN and CDR2 SVGIG (reference sequence). The CDR3 covers 17 residues.

The genes are TRBV7-2 and TRBJ2-5; 9 positions agree with TRBD1. This CDR3 spans 16 amino acids. The J segment lost 2 bases and the V segment lost 5 bases, leaving 9 bases of the junction unmatched. Looked up from germline, CDR1 is SGHTA and CDR2 is FQGNSA. This CDR3 reads CASSIRQGGWQETQYF. CDR3 nucleotides: TGTGCCAGCAGCATAAGACAGGGGGGGTGGCAAGAGACCCAGTACTTC.

This chain uses TRBV18 with TRBJ1-1, with TRBD1 matching 8 bases. The V gene's germline CDR1 is KGHSH and CDR2 LQKENI. The CDR3 is 14 residues long. With V trimmed by 5 bases and J by 3 bases, 5 bases remained unmatched. The CDR3, as DNA: TGTGCCAGCTCATCTCTGGACAGGGACACTGAAGCTTTCTTT. It is translated as CASSSLDRDTEAFF. Complete variable domain (other parts from reference TRBV18 and TRBJ1-1): NAGVMQNPRHLVRRRGQEARLRCSPMKGHSHVYWYRQLPEEGLKFMVYLQKENIIDESGMPKERFSAEFPKEGPSILRIQQVVRGDSAAYFCASSSLDRDTEAFFGQGTRLTVV.

This chain links TRBV10-1 with TRBJ2-3; TRBD1 agrees at 9 bases. The germline CDR1 and CDR2 sequences are WNHNN and SYGVQD (reference sequence). V shed 7 bases and J 2 bases; nucleotides not matched to a gene: 34. This CDR3 region has 24 residues. As DNA, the CDR3 is TGCGCCAGCATCTATTCTACCGGGACAGGGAGTTGCGAGCGGGGAGGGGTACTCACAGATACGCAGTATTTT. The encoded protein is CASIYSTGTGSCERGGVLTDTQYF.

This sequence joins TRBV6-2 or TRBV6-3 and TRBJ2-7; 11 bases fit TRBD2. The germline V gene encodes CDR1 MNHEY and CDR2 SVGEGT. This CDR3 has 15 residues. Trimming cost V 2 bases and J 1 base; bases outside gene matches: 1. The DNA of the CDR3 is TGTGCCAGCAGTTACACTAGCGGGGGTTCCTACGAGCAGTACTTC. Its protein is CASSYTSGGSYEQYF.

This sequence joins TRBV28 and TRBJ2-5; 9 bases line up with TRBD2. V shed 10 bases and J 1 base; nucleotides not matched to a gene: 10. Germline V gene data show CDR1 as MDHEN and CDR2 as SYDVKM. The CDR3 spans 15 residues. The CDR3 DNA is TGTGCCACCGTTGGGCGGGGGGGCGTCCAAGAGACCCAGTACTTC. It encodes CATVGRGGVQETQYF.

This sequence joins TRBV10-3 and TRBJ2-3; D call uncertain. V lost 4 bases and J 0 bases, leaving 11 bases between the germline ends. From germline, CDR1 is ENHRY and CDR2 SYGVKD. The CDR3 covers 15 residues. The CDR3 nucleotides read TGTGCCATCAGTGGATCCACACCTAGCACAGATACGCAGTATTTT. It encodes CAISGSTPSTDTQYF.

This clone has more than one count but fewer than ten. The chain links TRBV6-1 to TRBJ1-5; D unclear. Trimming stripped 1 base from V and 1 base from J, with 14 bases between. Germline V CDR1 and CDR2: MNHNS, SASEGT. The CDR3 is 17 amino acids. The CDR3 here is CASSEDYVPRSNQPQHF. The CDR3 nucleotides read TGTGCCAGCAGTGAAGATTACGTGCCACGGAGCAATCAGCCCCAGCATTTT.

This clone came up once. This chain joins TRBV28 and TRBJ1-5; TRBD1 matches at 7 bases. The germline gives CDR1 MDHEN, CDR2 SYDVKM. Trimming removed 5 bases from V and 4 bases from J; junction bases left unmatched: 5. The CDR3 has 14 amino acids. CDR3 loop: CASSRRQGNQPQHF. In DNA, the CDR3 is TGTGCCAGCAGTCGTCGACAGGGAAATCAGCCCCAGCATTTT. Full variable domain (outside the CDR3, taken from reference TRBV28 and TRBJ1-5): DVKVTQSSRYLVKRTGEKVFLECVQDMDHENMFWYRQDPGLGLRLIYFSYDVKMKEKGDIPEGYSVSREKKERFSLILESASTNQTSMYLCASSRRQGNQPQHFGDGTRLSIL.

Concerning this clone: Mismatch with germline at one junction end may stem from a read error. This chain joins TRBV28 and TRBJ2-3; tentatively, D is TRBD1 (5 bases). The CDR3 is made up of 12 amino acids. Germline V lookup: CDR1 MDHEN, CDR2 SYDVKM. CDR3 sequence (DNA): TGTGCCAGCCATACCACGACAGACACCGTTTTATTT. It translates to CASHTTTDTVLF.

The rearrangement uses TRBV7-9 and TRBJ2-1; maybe TRBD1 (6 bases). The V end was cut by 0 bases, the J end by 9 bases, with 9 bases between. CDR1 and CDR2 (germline): SEHNR, FQNEAQ (reference sequence). The CDR3 runs 13 residues. CDR3 sequence reads: CASSLAGAGEQFF. CDR3 in DNA: TGTGCCAGCAGCTTAGCGGGGGCCGGTGAGCAGTTCTTC.

This chain joins TRBV27 and TRBJ1-1, with no clear D. V was trimmed by 6 bases and J by 3 bases, leaving 14 bases between them. Per the germline V gene, CDR1 is MNHEY and CDR2 is SMNVEV (reference sequence). The CDR3 is 14 residues long. The CDR3 spells CASSYAVIDTEAFF. The CDR3 nucleotides are TGTGCCAGCAGCTACGCCGTGATAGACACTGAAGCTTTCTTT.

The chain carries TRBV13 and TRBJ1-6, with 9 positions matching TRBD1. In germline, CDR1 is PRHDT, CDR2 FYEKMQ (reference sequence). V dropped 4 bases and J dropped 7; count of bases not matched to a gene: 2. This CDR3 region has 14 residues. CDR3 DNA: TGTGCCAGCAGCTACGGGACAGGGAATTCACCCCTCCACTTT. This gives the protein CASSYGTGNSPLHF.

V usage is TRBV24-1 and J usage is TRBJ2-2; a weak D match, TRBD2 (6 bases). CDR3 size: 17 residues. Trimming removed 2 bases at V and 5 bases at J, with 17 bases between. Germline V lookup: CDR1 KGHDR, CDR2 SFDVKD. CDR3 coding DNA: TGTGCCACCAGTGATTACGGGAACGGGGGAAAGACCGGGGAGCTGTTTTTT. The encoded protein is CATSDYGNGGKTGELFF.

The chain uses TRBV27 and TRBJ2-2; 9 bases are shared with TRBD2. The V and J ends lost 5 bases and 5 bases, in that order; junction bases with no gene match: 3. The CDR3 is 14 amino acids. The germline gives CDR1 MNHEY, CDR2 SMNVEV (reference sequence). CDR3 sequence: CASSNSGGTGELFF. Here the CDR3 DNA reads TGTGCCAGCAGTAATAGCGGGGGAACCGGGGAGCTGTTTTTT.

The V call is TRBV19, the J call TRBJ2-2, with a possible D match to TRBD1 (6 bases). V was pared by 7 bases and J by 6 bases, with 15 bases between. CDR1 is LNHDA, CDR2 SQIVND, per germline (reference sequence). This CDR3 has 14 amino acids. The CDR3 region has the DNA TGTGCCAGTAAAGGGGGAGAGTTGCCCGGGGAGCTGTTTTTT. It specifies CASKGGELPGELFF.

The V call is TRBV11-3, the J call TRBJ2-3; 8 nucleotides align to TRBD1. The CDR3 length is 15 residues. CDR1 SGHNT and CDR2 YENEEA come from the germline V gene. V was clipped by 5 bases and J by 1 base; unmatched bases: 5. The CDR3 DNA follows: TGTGCCAGCAGCGCACCGGGACAGGGCACAGATACGCAGTATTTT. It specifies CASSAPGQGTDTQYF.

The chain recombines TRBV7-9 with TRBJ2-7; D unresolved. From germline, CDR1 is SEHNR and CDR2 FQNEAQ (reference sequence). This CDR3 is 12 amino acids long. V was pared by 6 bases and J by 3 bases, with 9 bases between. CDR3 bases: TGTGCCAGCAGTCGAGCTAACTACGAGCAGTACTTC. It codes for CASSRANYEQYF.

This chain uses TRBV28 with TRBJ1-4; D possibly corresponds to TRBD1 (6 bases). Germline V lookup: CDR1 MDHEN, CDR2 SYDVKM. The CDR3 runs 18 residues. Trimming stripped 6 bases from V and 3 bases from J, with 23 bases between. Here the CDR3 reads CASRPFGTRKVPNEKLFF. The DNA for the CDR3 is TGTGCCAGCAGACCTTTCGGGACACGGAAAGTACCTAATGAAAAACTGTTTTTT.

The CDR3 nucleotides are TGTGCCAGCAGTGCAGCGGGGGGTCTCTCCTACAATGAGCAGTTCTTC. Protein: CASSAAGGLSYNEQFF. This chain joins TRBV6-4 and TRBJ2-1; 9 bases match TRBD2. J was trimmed by 0 bases and V by 4 bases; bases with no gene match: 4. CDR1 is MRHNA, CDR2 SNTAGT, per germline. This CDR3 region has 16 residues.

The V gene is TRBV7-6, the J gene TRBJ2-1, with 9 bases lining up with TRBD1. Per the germline V gene, CDR1 is SGHVS and CDR2 is FNYEAQ. Losses at the gene ends were 2 bases for V and 7 bases for J; bases not matched to a gene: 9. This CDR3 has 16 residues. CDR3 protein: CASSLFGTGYGNEQFF. The CDR3 coding sequence is TGTGCCAGCAGCTTATTTGGGACAGGGTATGGGAATGAGCAGTTCTTC.

The chain joins TRBV5-1 to TRBJ2-3; the match to TRBD1 covers 11 bases. The CDR3 covers 17 residues. Per the germline V gene, CDR1 is SGHRS and CDR2 is YFSETQ. The ends lost 3 bases at V and 6 bases at J; junction bases unmatched: 12. In DNA form, the CDR3 reads TGCGCCAGCAGCTCGGGGGACAGGGGGAGGTTCTTGGATACGCAGTATTTT. Encoded protein: CASSSGDRGRFLDTQYF. Full variable domain (outside the CDR3, taken from reference TRBV5-1 and TRBJ2-3): KAGVTQTPRYLIKTRGQQVTLSCSPISGHRSVSWYQQTPGQGLQFLFEYFSETQRNKGNFPGRFSGRQFSNSRSEMNVSTLELGDSALYLCASSSGDRGRFLDTQYFGPGTRLTVL.

The chain is built from TRBV28 and TRBJ2-7; 15 bases are a match to TRBD2. CDR3 size: 17 residues. Germline V CDR1 and CDR2: MDHEN, SYDVKM. V was clipped by 7 bases and J by 1 base; unmatched bases: 8. Here the CDR3 reads CASTSGLAGGLSYEQYF. The CDR3 region has the DNA TGTGCCAGCACCTCGGGACTAGCGGGGGGACTGTCCTACGAGCAGTACTTC. Together with reference TRBV28 and TRBJ2-7, the CDR3 gives the full variable domain: DVKVTQSSRYLVKRTGEKVFLECVQDMDHENMFWYRQDPGLGLRLIYFSYDVKMKEKGDIPEGYSVSREKKERFSLILESASTNQTSMYLCASTSGLAGGLSYEQYFGPGTRLTVT.